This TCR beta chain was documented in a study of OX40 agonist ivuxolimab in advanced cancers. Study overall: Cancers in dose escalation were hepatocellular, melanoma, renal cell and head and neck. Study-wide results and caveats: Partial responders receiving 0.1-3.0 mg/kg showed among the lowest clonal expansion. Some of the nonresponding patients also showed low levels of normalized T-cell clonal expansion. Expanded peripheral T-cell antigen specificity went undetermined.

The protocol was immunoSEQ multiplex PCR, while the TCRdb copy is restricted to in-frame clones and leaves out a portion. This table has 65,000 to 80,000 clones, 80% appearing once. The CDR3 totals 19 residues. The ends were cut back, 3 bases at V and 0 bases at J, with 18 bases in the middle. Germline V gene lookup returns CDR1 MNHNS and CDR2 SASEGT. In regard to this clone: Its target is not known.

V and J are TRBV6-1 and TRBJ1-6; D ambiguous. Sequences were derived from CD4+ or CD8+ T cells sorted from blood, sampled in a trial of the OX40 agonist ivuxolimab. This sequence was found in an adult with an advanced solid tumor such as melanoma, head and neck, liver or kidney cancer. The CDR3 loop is CASSDEGYPRRSYNSPLHF. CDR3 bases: TGTGCCAGCAGTGATGAAGGGTACCCCAGGCGCTCCTATAATTCACCCCTCCACTTT.